This T cell receptor beta chain was recorded in a study of control samples from healthy donors and cancer patients. Trimming took off 6 bases at V and 2 bases at J, with 11 bases between the two ends. The CDR3 totals 14 residues. Germline V gives CDR1 LNHNV, CDR2 YYDKDF (reference sequence). The assay was immunoSEQ multiplex PCR, and TCRdb's table has in-frame clones only and misses some. The top ten clones hold roughly 3.2% of a sample with more than 120,000 clones, about 91% of them seen once. The receptor was derived from a man in his thirties or forties in good health. The gene calls are TRBV15 and TRBJ1-3; D gene ambiguous. The sequenced sample was blood. CDR3 in amino acids: CATSRASTGNTIYF. The CDR3 DNA sequence: TGTGCCACCAGTCGGGCTTCGACTGGAAACACCATATATTTT.